Listed below are T cell receptor beta chains from one sample, sequenced in a study of T-cell reconstitution after alpha-beta-depleted transplantation in children. TCRdb called the PCR reads again in MiXCR, with one record for every CDR3 protein. The sample includes roughly 180,000 distinct CDR3 sequences, roughly 14% of them seen just once. Specimen: PBMCs from the stem cell graft donor, collected from the stem cell graft. These receptor sequences come from a human donor who donated a stem cell graft to a child with acute lymphoblastic leukemia. Both conserved end residues are trimmed from each CDR3. The D gene is left open where the match is weak.

d_gene: .
v_gene: TRBV15
CDR3aa: ATSWGAQTDTQY

d_gene: .
v_gene: TRBV27
CDR3aa: ASKARSYNSPLH

d_gene: .
v_gene: TRBV11-3
CDR3aa: ASSWTSTGELF

d_gene: .
v_gene: TRBV11-2
CDR3aa: ASSFAGGEYNEQF

d_gene: TRBD1
v_gene: TRBV5-1
CDR3aa: ASSYGTDSWDTEAF

d_gene: TRBD2
v_gene: TRBV19
CDR3aa: ASRTRTSGIRDNEQF

d_gene: .
v_gene: TRBV5-1
CDR3aa: ASSTGTASSYNSPLH

d_gene: .
v_gene: TRBV29-1
CDR3aa: SVVRYRGSYNEQF

d_gene: .
v_gene: TRBV7-9
CDR3aa: ASSSIEGPNQPQH

d_gene: .
v_gene: TRBV20-1
CDR3aa: SARDQAGSQETQY